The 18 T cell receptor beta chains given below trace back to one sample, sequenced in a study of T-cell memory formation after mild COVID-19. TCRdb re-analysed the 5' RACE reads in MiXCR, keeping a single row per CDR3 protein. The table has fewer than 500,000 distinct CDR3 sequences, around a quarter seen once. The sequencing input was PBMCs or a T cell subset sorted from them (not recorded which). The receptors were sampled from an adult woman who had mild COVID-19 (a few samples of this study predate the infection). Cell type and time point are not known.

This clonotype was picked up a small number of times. The CDR3 DNA sequence: TGCAGTGCCACTAGCGGGGGGGCGGGAGAGACCCAGTACTTC. Translation: CSATSGGAGETQYF. This rearrangement joins TRBV20-1 to TRBJ2-5, with 13 nucleotides matching TRBD2. The CDR3 has 14 residues. The junction had 5 bases not matched to a gene; V was cut back by 6 bases and J by 4 bases. Germline V gives CDR1 DFQATT, CDR2 SNEGSKA (reference sequence).

CDR3 region: CASSPPGQGAGEQYF. CDR3 nucleotide sequence: TGTGCCAGCAGTCCGCCCGGACAGGGGGCGGGCGAGCAGTACTTC. The chain employs TRBV27 and TRBJ2-7, with 11 bases fitting TRBD1. The V gene's germline CDR1 is MNHEY and CDR2 SMNVEV (reference sequence). With 5 bases clipped from V and 6 bases from J, the junction kept 9 bases outside the gene matches. This CDR3 contains 15 residues.

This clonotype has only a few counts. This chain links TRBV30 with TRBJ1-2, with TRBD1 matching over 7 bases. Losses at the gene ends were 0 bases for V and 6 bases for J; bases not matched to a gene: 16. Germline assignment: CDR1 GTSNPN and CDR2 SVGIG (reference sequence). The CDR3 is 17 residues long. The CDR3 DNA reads TGTGCCTGGAGTGTCCTCCGTGATAGAGGGACAGCAAATGGCTACACCTTC. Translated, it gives CAWSVLRDRGTANGYTF.

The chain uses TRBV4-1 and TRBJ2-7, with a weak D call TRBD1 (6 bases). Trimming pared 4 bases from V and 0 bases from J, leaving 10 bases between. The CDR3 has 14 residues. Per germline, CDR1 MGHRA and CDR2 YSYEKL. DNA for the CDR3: TGCGCCAGCAGCCCCCGGGACATCTCCTACGAGCAGTACTTC. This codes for CASSPRDISYEQYF.

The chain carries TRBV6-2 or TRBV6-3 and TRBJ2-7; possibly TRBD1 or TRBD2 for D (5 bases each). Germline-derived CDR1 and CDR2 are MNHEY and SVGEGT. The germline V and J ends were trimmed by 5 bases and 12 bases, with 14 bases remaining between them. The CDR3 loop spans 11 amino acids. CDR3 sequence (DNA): TGTGCCAGCAGTCAATCGGGACCGCTGTACTTC. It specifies CASSQSGPLYF.

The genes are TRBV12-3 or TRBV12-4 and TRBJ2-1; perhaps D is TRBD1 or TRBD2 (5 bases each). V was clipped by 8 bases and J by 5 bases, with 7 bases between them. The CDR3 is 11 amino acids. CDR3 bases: TGTGCCAGCCTGGGGGACAATGAGCAGTTCTTC. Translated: CASLGDNEQFF.

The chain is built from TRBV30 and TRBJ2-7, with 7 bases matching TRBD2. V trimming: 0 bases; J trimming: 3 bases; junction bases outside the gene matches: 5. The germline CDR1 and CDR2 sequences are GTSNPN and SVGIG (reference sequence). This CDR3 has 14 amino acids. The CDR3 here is CAWSVGASGYEQYF. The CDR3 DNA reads TGTGCCTGGAGTGTAGGCGCTAGCGGCTACGAGCAGTACTTC.

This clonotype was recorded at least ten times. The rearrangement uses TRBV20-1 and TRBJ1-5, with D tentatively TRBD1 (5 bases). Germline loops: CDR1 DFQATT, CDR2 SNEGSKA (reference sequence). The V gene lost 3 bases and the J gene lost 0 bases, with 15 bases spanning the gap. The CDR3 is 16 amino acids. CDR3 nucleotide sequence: TGCAGTGCTAGGGAGCGGGGGATCTATAGCAATCAGCCCCAGCATTTT. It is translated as CSARERGIYSNQPQHF.

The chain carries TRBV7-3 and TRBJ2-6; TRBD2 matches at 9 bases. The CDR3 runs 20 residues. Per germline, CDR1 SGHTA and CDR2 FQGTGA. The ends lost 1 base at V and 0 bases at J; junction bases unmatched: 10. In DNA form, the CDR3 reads TGTGCCAGCAGCTTAAACCCCAGCGGGGGGCCAAGCTCTGGGGCCAACGTCCTGACTTTC. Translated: CASSLNPSGGPSSGANVLTF. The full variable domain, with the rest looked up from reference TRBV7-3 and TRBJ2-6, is GAGVSQTPSNKVTEKGKYVELRCDPISGHTALYWYRQSLGQGPEFLIYFQGTGAADDSGLPNDRFFAVRPEGSVSTLKIQRTERGDSAVYLCASSLNPSGGPSSGANVLTFGAGSRLTVL.

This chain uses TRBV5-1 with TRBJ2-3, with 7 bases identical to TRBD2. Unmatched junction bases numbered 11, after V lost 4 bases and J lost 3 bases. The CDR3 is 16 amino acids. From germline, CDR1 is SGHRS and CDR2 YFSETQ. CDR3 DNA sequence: TGCGCCAGCAGCCAACTCGGGGCAGCGGGGACAGATACGCAGTATTTT. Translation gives CASSQLGAAGTDTQYF.

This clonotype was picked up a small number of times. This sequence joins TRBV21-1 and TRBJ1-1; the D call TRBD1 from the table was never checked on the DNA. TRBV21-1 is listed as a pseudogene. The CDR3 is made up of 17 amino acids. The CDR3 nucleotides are TGTGCCAGCAGGAAGGGGAAGACAGGACTCATGAACACTGAAGCTTTCTTT. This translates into CASRKGKTGLMNTEAFF.

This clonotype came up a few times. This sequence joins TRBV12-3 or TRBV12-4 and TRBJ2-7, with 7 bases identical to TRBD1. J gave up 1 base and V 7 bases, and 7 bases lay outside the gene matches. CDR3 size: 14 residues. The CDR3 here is CASTRTGRSYEQYF. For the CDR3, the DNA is TGTGCCAGCACCCGGACAGGCCGTTCCTACGAGCAGTACTTC.

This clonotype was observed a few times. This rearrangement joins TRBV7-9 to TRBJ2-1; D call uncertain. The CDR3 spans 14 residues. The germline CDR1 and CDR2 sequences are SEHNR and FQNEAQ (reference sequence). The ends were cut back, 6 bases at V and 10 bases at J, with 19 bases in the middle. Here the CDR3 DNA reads TGTGCCAGCAGTCCCGAGTTAAGCGCCAACGAGCAGTTCTTC. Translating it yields CASSPELSANEQFF.

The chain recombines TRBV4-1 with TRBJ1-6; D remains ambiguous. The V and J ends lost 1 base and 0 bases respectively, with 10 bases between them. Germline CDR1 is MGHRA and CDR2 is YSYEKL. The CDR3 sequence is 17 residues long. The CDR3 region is CASSQGSRSSYNSPLHF. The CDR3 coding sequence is TGCGCCAGCAGCCAAGGGTCGAGGAGCTCCTATAATTCACCCCTCCACTTT.

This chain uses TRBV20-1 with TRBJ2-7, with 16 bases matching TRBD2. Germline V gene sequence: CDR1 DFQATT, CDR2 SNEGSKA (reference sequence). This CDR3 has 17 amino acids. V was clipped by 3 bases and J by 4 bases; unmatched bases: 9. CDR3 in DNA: TGCAGTGCTAGGATCCCGGGACTAGCGGGAGGGGGGTACGAGCAGTACTTC. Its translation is CSARIPGLAGGGYEQYF.

In DNA form, the CDR3 reads TGTGCCAGCAGCGTCAGTAGCGGGGCCTACGAGCAGTACTTC. This sequence encodes CASSVSSGAYEQYF. The chain carries TRBV9 and TRBJ2-7; TRBD2 matches at 8 bases. Looked up from germline, CDR1 is SGDLS and CDR2 is YYNGEE. The V gene end was trimmed by 2 bases and the J gene end by 2 bases; junction bases not matched to a gene: 3. CDR3 length equals 14 residues. Complete variable domain (other parts from reference TRBV9 and TRBJ2-7): DSGVTQTPKHLITATGQRVTLRCSPRSGDLSVYWYQQSLDQGLQFLIQYYNGEERAKGNILERFSAQQFPDLHSELNLSSLELGDSALYFCASSVSSGAYEQYFGPGTRLTVT.

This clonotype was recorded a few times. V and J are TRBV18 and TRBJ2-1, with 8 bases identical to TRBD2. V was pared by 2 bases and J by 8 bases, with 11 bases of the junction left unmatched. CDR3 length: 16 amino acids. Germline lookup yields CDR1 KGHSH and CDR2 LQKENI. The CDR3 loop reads CASSPRVLAGQHEQFF. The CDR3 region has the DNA TGTGCCAGCTCACCAAGAGTCCTAGCGGGCCAGCATGAGCAGTTCTTC.

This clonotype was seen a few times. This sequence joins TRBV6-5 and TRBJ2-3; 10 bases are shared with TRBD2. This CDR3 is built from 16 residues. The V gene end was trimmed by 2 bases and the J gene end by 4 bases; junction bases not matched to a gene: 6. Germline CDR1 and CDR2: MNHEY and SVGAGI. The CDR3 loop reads CASSYQRGGAADTQYF. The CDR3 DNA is TGTGCCAGCAGTTACCAGCGGGGGGGTGCAGCAGATACGCAGTATTTT.